The 21 T cell receptor beta chains given below trace back to one sample, sequenced in a study of blood T cells in healthy people across ages. A J-beta primer mix and a sample-barcoded 5' primer were used in a second PCR of about 7 to 12 cycles. MiXCR, applied by TCRdb to the 5' RACE reads, yields one record per CDR3 protein. The table has some 1.4 million distinct CDR3 sequences, roughly 45% seen once. The sequenced sample was blood. Source of these receptors: a woman younger than 30 in good health.

This clonotype occurred a few times. J is TRBJ2-2 and V is TRBV2; a weak D match, TRBD1 (5 bases). Germline assignment: CDR1 SNHLY and CDR2 FYNNEI. The CDR3 runs to 16 residues. V lost 1 base to trimming and J lost 4 bases, with 13 bases between them. The CDR3 DNA is TGTGCCAGCAGTGAAGGGGCAGGGCCCAGCACCGGGGAGCTGTTTTTT. Translating it yields CASSEGAGPSTGELFF.

There are a few counts of this clonotype. The rearrangement links TRBV10-2 to TRBJ2-7, with D maybe TRBD1 (6 bases). V was shortened by 2 bases and J by 3 bases, with 17 bases between the two germline ends. The CDR3 length is 16 residues. Germline V gene data show CDR1 as WSHSY and CDR2 as SAAADI. The CDR3 here is CASSELSQGWFYEQYF. For the CDR3, the DNA is TGCGCCAGCAGTGAGCTTTCCCAGGGGTGGTTCTACGAGCAGTACTTC.

In its sample, this clonotype was seen a few times. The J gene is TRBJ2-7, the V gene TRBV7-8; 7 nucleotides match TRBD2. V lost 10 bases and J lost 2; bases outside the gene matches: 8. Looked up from germline, CDR1 is SGHVS and CDR2 is FQNEAQ. The CDR3 is 13 residues long. The CDR3, as DNA: TGTGCCATTAGAGGAGCGGGACCCTACGAGCAGTACTTC. Residues: CAIRGAGPYEQYF. The full variable domain, completed using reference TRBV7-8 and TRBJ2-7, is GAGVSQSPRYKVAKRGQDVALRCDPISGHVSLFWYQQALGQGPEFLTYFQNEAQLDKSGLPSDRFFAERPEGSVSTLKIQRTQQEDSAVYLCAIRGAGPYEQYFGPGTRLTVT.

This sequence joins TRBV6-1 and TRBJ1-2; D ambiguous. The CDR3 is 15 amino acids. Looked up from germline, CDR1 is MNHNS and CDR2 is SASEGT. V lost 1 base and J lost 9, with 18 bases in between. The CDR3 loop reads CASSEGDTQAYRYTF. CDR3 in DNA: TGTGCCAGCAGTGAAGGGGATACCCAAGCTTATCGCTACACCTTC.

V usage is TRBV7-3 and J usage is TRBJ1-6, with D maybe TRBD1 (6 bases). The germline V gene has CDR1 SGHTA and CDR2 FQGTGA. V gave up 3 bases and J gave up 4 bases, with 7 bases separating them. This CDR3 is 14 amino acids long. Here the CDR3 DNA reads TGTGCCAGCAGCTTTCAGGGGTATAATTCACCCCTCCACTTT. Translation gives CASSFQGYNSPLHF.

The CDR3 is CSVLTLQETQFF. DNA for the CDR3: TGCAGCGTTCTCACACTCCAAGAGACCCAGTTCTTC. V is TRBV29-1 and J is TRBJ2-1, with D unresolved. The V gene's germline CDR1 is SQVTM and CDR2 ANQGSEA. V lost 5 bases and J lost 13, with 18 bases in between. The CDR3 totals 12 residues.

Concerning this clonotype itself: This clone may be a read error of a much larger clone one base away. The chain employs TRBV29-1 and TRBJ2-5; a possible D gene is TRBD1 (5 bases). Per germline, CDR1 SQVTM and CDR2 ANQGSEA. Between the trimmed V and J ends, which lost 3 bases and 11 bases, there was a span of 19 bases. The CDR3 spans 13 residues. The CDR3 protein is CSVDASWGDEQYF. CDR3 nucleotide sequence: TGCAGCGTTGATGCTAGTTGGGGCGATGAGCAGTACTTC.

This clonotype was observed a few times. The chain employs TRBV21-1 and TRBJ2-7; the D call in the table, TRBD1, was not verified against the DNA. TRBV21-1 is classified as a pseudogene. The length of the CDR3 is 14 residues. The CDR3 sequence: CASSAQDGTYEQYF. CDR3 nucleotide sequence: TGTGCCAGCAGCGCTCAGGACGGTACCTACGAGCAGTACTTC.

This chain joins TRBV4-1 and TRBJ2-3; no clear D. V was pared by 1 base and J by 3 bases, with 11 bases between. The length of the CDR3 is 15 residues. CDR1 and CDR2 from the germline V gene are MGHRA and YSYEKL. Here the CDR3 DNA reads TGCGCCAGCAGCCAAGGGTCCCCTACGACAGATACGCAGTATTTT. Translated: CASSQGSPTTDTQYF.

This rearrangement joins TRBV6-1 to TRBJ1-6; D is unclear. V was clipped by 6 bases and J by 3 bases, with 18 bases between them. The germline V gene encodes CDR1 MNHNS and CDR2 SASEGT. There are 17 residues in the CDR3. The CDR3 reads CASSPFRVPSYNSPLHF. CDR3 sequence (DNA): TGTGCCAGCAGCCCCTTTAGGGTTCCAAGCTATAATTCACCCCTCCACTTT.

This chain connects TRBV20-1 to TRBJ2-5; unclear D gene. With 2 bases removed from V and 3 bases from J, the gap between germline ends came to 16 bases. The CDR3 loop spans 15 amino acids. Germline-derived CDR1 and CDR2 are DFQATT and SNEGSKA (reference sequence). The DNA for the CDR3 is TGCAGTGCTAGACAGTATAGGACCTCGAAAGAGACCCAGTACTTC. Amino acids: CSARQYRTSKETQYF.

The rearrangement links TRBV5-1 to TRBJ2-1, with 8 bases fitting TRBD2. The CDR3 covers 16 residues. The germline gives CDR1 SGHRS, CDR2 YFSETQ. Germline trimming cut 0 bases from V and 5 bases from J; bases unmatched to any gene: 7. DNA of the CDR3: TGCGCCAGCAGCTTGGGTCTAGCGGGTAAGAACAATGAGCAGTTCTTC. Residues: CASSLGLAGKNNEQFF.

This chain uses TRBV6-1 with TRBJ2-2; D remains ambiguous. From germline, CDR1 is MNHNS and CDR2 SASEGT. The CDR3 totals 13 residues. V lost 4 bases to trimming and J lost 6 bases, with 9 bases between them. The CDR3 nucleotides read TGTGCCAGCAGTGCCCTGGGCCCCGGGGAGCTGTTTTTT. Translation gives CASSALGPGELFF.

Only a few counts were recorded for this clonotype. The gene calls are TRBV7-9 and TRBJ2-3; 8 bases match TRBD2. Per germline, CDR1 SEHNR and CDR2 FQNEAQ (reference sequence). The length of the CDR3 is 19 residues. The V gene end was trimmed by 0 bases and the J gene end by 0 bases; junction bases not matched to a gene: 11. CDR3 loop: CASSLAAGGVLTSTDTQYF. The CDR3 nucleotides read TGTGCCAGCAGCTTAGCCGCGGGAGGCGTCTTAACTAGCACAGATACGCAGTATTTT.

The chain has TRBV12-3 or TRBV12-4 and TRBJ2-5, with TRBD2 matching 7 bases. The V and J ends lost 5 bases and 7 bases, in that order; junction bases with no gene match: 7. The CDR3 spans 13 residues. CDR3 in DNA: TGTGCCAGCAGTGTAGGGCTAGCGGCGACCCAGTACTTC. Translated: CASSVGLAATQYF.

This rearrangement joins TRBV12-3 or TRBV12-4 to TRBJ2-7; D may be TRBD1 or TRBD2 (5 bases each). CDR3 size: 13 residues. V was cut by 7 bases and J by 2 bases, with 12 bases left in between. The DNA for the CDR3 is TGTGCCAGCAAGTGGGACGGACCCTACGAGCAGTACTTC. It translates to CASKWDGPYEQYF.

This clonotype was counted between two and nine times. The V call is TRBV5-1, the J call TRBJ1-1; TRBD1 agrees at 8 bases. This CDR3 has 18 amino acids. V trimming: 3 bases; J trimming: 0 bases; junction bases outside the gene matches: 13. The germline CDR1 and CDR2 sequences are SGHRS and YFSETQ. CDR3 DNA sequence: TGCGCCAGCAGCTACCGACCGACAGGGGAAGGCATGAACACTGAAGCTTTCTTT. Encoded protein: CASSYRPTGEGMNTEAFF. The full variable domain, with the rest looked up from reference TRBV5-1 and TRBJ1-1, is KAGVTQTPRYLIKTRGQQVTLSCSPISGHRSVSWYQQTPGQGLQFLFEYFSETQRNKGNFPGRFSGRQFSNSRSEMNVSTLELGDSALYLCASSYRPTGEGMNTEAFFGQGTRLTVV.

This clonotype was detected only a few times. The V and J genes are TRBV12-3 or TRBV12-4 and TRBJ2-1; D ambiguous. The germline V and J ends were trimmed by 8 bases and 13 bases, with 18 bases remaining between them. CDR3 length: 12 residues. CDR3 amino acids: CASSNAAGLQFF. As DNA, the CDR3 is TGTGCCAGCTCCAACGCCGCAGGATTACAGTTCTTC.

This chain uses TRBV18 with TRBJ2-1, with TRBD2 matching over 10 bases. Germline trimming cut 4 bases from V and 4 bases from J; bases unmatched to any gene: 4. This CDR3 region has 15 residues. Per the germline V gene, CDR1 is KGHSH and CDR2 is LQKENI. The CDR3 nucleotides read TGTGCCAGCTCACGTGGACTAGCGGAGTACAATGAGCAGTTCTTC. Translated: CASSRGLAEYNEQFF.

DNA of the CDR3: TGCAGTGCTAGGGGCGAGACCTACGAGCAGTACTTC. Its translation is CSARGETYEQYF. The chain links TRBV20-1 to TRBJ2-7; D gene unclear. The V gene lost 3 bases and the J gene lost 2 bases, with 8 bases spanning the gap. Germline CDR1 reads DFQATT; CDR2 reads SNEGSKA (reference sequence). CDR3 size: 12 residues.

The chain is built from TRBV24-1 and TRBJ1-2; no firm D call. Trimming left V 3 bases short and J 0 bases short, with 7 bases between. This CDR3 contains 14 residues. CDR1 is KGHDR, CDR2 SFDVKD, per germline. CDR3 loop: CATSDPHTNYGYTF. The CDR3 DNA sequence: TGTGCCACCAGTGATCCCCATACTAACTATGGCTACACCTTC.